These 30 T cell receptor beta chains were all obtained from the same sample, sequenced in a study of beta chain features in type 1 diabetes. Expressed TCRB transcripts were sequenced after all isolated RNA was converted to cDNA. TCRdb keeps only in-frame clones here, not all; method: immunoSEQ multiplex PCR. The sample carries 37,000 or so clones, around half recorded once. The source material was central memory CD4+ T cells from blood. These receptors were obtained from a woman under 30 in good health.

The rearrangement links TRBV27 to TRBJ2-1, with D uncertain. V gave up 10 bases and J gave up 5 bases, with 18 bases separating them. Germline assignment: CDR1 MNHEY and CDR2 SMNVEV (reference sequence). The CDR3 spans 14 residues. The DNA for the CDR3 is TGTGCCACCACTCGCGTCCAAAATGACAATGAGCAGTTCTTC. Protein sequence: CATTRVQNDNEQFF.

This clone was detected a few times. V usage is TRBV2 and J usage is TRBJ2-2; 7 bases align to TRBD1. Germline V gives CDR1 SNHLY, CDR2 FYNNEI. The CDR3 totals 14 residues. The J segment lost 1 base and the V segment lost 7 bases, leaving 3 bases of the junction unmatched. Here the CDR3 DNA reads TGTGCCAGCAAGTACAGGGGGAACACCGGGGAGCTGTTTTTT. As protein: CASKYRGNTGELFF.

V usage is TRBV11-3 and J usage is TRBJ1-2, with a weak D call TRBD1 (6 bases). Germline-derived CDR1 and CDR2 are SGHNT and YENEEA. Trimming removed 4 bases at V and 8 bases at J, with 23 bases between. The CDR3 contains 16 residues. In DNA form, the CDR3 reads TGTGCCAGCAGCTCGGTAATCATGGACAGATCGGAAGGCTACACCTTC. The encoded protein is CASSSVIMDRSEGYTF.

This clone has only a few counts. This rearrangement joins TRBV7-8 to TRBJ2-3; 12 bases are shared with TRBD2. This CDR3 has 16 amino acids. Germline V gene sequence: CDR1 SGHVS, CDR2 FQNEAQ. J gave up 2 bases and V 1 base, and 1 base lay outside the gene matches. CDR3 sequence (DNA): TGTGCCAGCAGCTTAGGACTAGCGGGAGCCACAGATACGCAGTATTTT. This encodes CASSLGLAGATDTQYF.

The CDR3 DNA sequence: TGTGCCAGTACCACAGGGGCCGTATATAGCAATCAGCCCCAGCATTTT. It is translated as CASTTGAVYSNQPQHF. The chain recombines TRBV19 with TRBJ1-5; the match to TRBD1 covers 7 bases. Looked up from germline, CDR1 is LNHDA and CDR2 is SQIVND (reference sequence). There are 16 residues in the CDR3. The V and J ends lost 7 bases and 0 bases, in that order; junction bases with no gene match: 9.

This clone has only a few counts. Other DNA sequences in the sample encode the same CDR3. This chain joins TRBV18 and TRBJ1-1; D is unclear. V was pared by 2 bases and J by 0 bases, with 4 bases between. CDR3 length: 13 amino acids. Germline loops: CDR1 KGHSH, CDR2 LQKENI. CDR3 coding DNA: TGTGCCAGCTCACCAGGGCTGAACACTGAAGCTTTCTTT. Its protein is CASSPGLNTEAFF.

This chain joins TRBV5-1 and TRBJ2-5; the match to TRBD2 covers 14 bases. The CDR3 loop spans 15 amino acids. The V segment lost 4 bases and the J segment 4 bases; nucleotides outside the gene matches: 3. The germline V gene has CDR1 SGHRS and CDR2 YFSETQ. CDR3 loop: CASSIGLAGGETQYF. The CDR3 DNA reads TGCGCCAGCAGCATCGGACTAGCGGGGGGAGAGACCCAGTACTTC.

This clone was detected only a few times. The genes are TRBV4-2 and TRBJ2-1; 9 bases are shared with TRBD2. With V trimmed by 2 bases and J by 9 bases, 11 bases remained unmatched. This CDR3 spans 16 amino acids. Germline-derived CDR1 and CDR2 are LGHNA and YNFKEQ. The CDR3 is CASSQRTGTSPSEQFF. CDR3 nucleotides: TGTGCCAGCAGCCAACGAACCGGGACTAGCCCCTCTGAGCAGTTCTTC.

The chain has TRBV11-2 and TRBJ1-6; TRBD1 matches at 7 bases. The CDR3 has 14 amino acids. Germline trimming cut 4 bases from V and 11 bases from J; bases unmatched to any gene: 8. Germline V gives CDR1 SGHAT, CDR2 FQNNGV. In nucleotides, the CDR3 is TGTGCCAGCAGCTCATACAGGGGATCGACACCCCTCCACTTT. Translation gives CASSSYRGSTPLHF.

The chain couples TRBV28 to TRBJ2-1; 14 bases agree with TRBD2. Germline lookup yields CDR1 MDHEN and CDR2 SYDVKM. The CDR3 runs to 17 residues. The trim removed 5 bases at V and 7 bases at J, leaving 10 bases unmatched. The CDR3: CASSLGTSGGVLNEQFF. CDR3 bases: TGTGCCAGCAGTCTGGGGACTAGCGGGGGTGTATTGAATGAGCAGTTCTTC.

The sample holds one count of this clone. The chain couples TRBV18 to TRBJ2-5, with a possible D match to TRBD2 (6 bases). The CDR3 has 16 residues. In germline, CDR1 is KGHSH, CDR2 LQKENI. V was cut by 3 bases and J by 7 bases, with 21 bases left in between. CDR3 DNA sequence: TGTGCCAGCTCACCGGATCATAACATCCGCGGGGTGACCCAGTACTTC. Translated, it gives CASSPDHNIRGVTQYF.

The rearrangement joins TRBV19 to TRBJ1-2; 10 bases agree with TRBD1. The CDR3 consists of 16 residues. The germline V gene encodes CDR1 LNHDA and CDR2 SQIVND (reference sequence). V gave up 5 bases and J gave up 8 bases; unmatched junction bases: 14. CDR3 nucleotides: TGTGCCAGTAGTGCGCCGGGACAGGGGATGATCGGCGGCTACACCTTC. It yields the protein CASSAPGQGMIGGYTF.

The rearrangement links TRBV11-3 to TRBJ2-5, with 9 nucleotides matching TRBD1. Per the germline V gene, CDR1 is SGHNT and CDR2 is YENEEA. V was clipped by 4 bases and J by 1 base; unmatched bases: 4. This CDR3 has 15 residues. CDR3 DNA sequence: TGTGCCAGCAGCTCGGGACAGGGACCCCAAGAGACCCAGTACTTC. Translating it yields CASSSGQGPQETQYF.

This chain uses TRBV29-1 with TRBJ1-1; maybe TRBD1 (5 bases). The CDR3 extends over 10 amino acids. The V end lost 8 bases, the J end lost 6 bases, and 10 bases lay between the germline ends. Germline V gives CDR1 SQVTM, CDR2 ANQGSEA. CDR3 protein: CSCREAEAFF. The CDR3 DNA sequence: TGCAGCTGCAGGGAGGCTGAAGCTTTCTTT. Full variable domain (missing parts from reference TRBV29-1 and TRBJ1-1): SAVISQKPSRDICQRGTSLTIQCQVDSQVTMMFWYRQQPGQSLTLIATANQGSEATYESGFVIDKFPISRPNLTFSTLTVSNMSPEDSSIYLCSCREAEAFFGQGTRLTVV.

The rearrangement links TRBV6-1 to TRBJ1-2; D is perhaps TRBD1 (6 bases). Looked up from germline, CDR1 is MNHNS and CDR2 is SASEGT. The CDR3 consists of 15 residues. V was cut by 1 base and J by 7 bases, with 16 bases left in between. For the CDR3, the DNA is TGTGCCAGCAGTGAAGTGAGGCGGGGGCTAAGTGGCTACACCTTC. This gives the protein CASSEVRRGLSGYTF.

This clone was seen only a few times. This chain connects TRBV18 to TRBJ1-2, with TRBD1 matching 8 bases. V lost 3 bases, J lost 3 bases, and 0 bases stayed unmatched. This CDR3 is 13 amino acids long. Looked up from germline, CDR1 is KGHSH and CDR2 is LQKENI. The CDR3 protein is CASSPGQDYGYTF. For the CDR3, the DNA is TGTGCCAGCTCACCGGGACAGGACTATGGCTACACCTTC.

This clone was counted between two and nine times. The CDR3 is CASSPLAEAFF. The CDR3 DNA follows: TGTGCCAGCAGCCCACTCGCTGAAGCTTTCTTT. The chain links TRBV6-1 to TRBJ1-1; unclear D gene. Germline V lookup: CDR1 MNHNS, CDR2 SASEGT. Trimming removed 6 bases at V and 6 bases at J, with 8 bases between. The length of the CDR3 is 11 residues.

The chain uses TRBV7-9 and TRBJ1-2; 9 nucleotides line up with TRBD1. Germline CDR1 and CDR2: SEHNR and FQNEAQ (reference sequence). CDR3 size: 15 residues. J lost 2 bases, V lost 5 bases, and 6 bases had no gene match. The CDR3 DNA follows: TGTGCCAGCAGCGTTTCCGGGACAGGGAACTATGGCTACACCTTC. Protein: CASSVSGTGNYGYTF.

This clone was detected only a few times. CDR3 residues: CAISEWGRPQETQYF. In nucleotides, the CDR3 is TGTGCCATCAGTGAGTGGGGCAGGCCCCAAGAGACCCAGTACTTC. The chain employs TRBV10-3 and TRBJ2-5, with a tentative D call TRBD1 (5 bases). The CDR3 loop spans 15 amino acids. The germline CDR1 and CDR2 sequences are ENHRY and SYGVKD. The V end lost 1 base, the J end lost 1 base, and 10 bases lay between the germline ends.

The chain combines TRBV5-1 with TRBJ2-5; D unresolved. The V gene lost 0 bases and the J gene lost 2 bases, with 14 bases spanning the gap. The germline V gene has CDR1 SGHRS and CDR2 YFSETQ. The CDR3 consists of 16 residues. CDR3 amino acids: CASSLGVSGGQETQYF. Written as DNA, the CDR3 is TGCGCCAGCAGCTTGGGGGTATCTGGCGGACAAGAGACCCAGTACTTC.

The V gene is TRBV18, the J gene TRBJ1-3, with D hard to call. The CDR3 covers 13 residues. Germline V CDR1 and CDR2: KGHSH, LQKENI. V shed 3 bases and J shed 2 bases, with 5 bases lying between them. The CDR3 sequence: CASSPPTGNTIYF. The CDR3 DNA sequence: TGTGCCAGCTCACCCCCAACTGGAAACACCATATATTTT.

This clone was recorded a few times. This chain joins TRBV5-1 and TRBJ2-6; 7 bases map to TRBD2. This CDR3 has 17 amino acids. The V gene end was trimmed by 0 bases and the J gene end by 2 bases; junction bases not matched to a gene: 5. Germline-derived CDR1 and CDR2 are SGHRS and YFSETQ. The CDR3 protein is CASSLVPGGTGANVLTF. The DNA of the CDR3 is TGCGCCAGCAGCTTGGTGCCGGGAGGTACTGGGGCCAACGTCCTGACTTTC.

The CDR3 protein is CASSPFRTGDIAGELFF. As DNA, the CDR3 is TGTGCCAGCTCACCATTCCGGACAGGGGATATAGCCGGGGAGCTGTTTTTT. The chain has TRBV18 and TRBJ2-2; 9 bases match TRBD1. In germline, CDR1 is KGHSH, CDR2 LQKENI. The trim removed 2 bases at V and 6 bases at J, leaving 10 bases unmatched. This CDR3 has 17 amino acids.

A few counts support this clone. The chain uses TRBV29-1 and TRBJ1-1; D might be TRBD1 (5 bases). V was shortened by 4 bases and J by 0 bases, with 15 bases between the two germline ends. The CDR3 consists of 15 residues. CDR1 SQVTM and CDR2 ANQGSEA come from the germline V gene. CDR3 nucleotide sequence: TGCAGCGTTGCCGGTGGCTGGGGCATGAACACTGAAGCTTTCTTT. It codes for CSVAGGWGMNTEAFF. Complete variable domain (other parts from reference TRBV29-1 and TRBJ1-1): SAVISQKPSRDICQRGTSLTIQCQVDSQVTMMFWYRQQPGQSLTLIATANQGSEATYESGFVIDKFPISRPNLTFSTLTVSNMSPEDSSIYLCSVAGGWGMNTEAFFGQGTRLTVV.

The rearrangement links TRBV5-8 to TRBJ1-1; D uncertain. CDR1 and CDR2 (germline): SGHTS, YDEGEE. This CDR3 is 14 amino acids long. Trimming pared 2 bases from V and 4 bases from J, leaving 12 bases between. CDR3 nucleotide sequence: TGTGCCAGCAGCTTTGGTGTGCGGGCCACTGAAGCTTTCTTT. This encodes CASSFGVRATEAFF.

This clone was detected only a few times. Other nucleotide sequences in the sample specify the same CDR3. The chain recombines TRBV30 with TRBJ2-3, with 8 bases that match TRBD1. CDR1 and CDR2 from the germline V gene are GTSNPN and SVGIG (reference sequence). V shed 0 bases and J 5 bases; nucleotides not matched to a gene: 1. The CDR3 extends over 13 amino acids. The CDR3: CAWSVQGGDTQYF. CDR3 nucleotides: TGTGCCTGGAGTGTACAGGGGGGAGATACGCAGTATTTT.

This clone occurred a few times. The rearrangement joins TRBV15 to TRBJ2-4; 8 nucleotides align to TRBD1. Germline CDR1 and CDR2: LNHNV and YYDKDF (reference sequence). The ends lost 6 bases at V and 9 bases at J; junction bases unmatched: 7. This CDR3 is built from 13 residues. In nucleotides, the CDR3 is TGTGCCACCAGAGGACAGGGTGGTGGCATTCAGTACTTC. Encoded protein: CATRGQGGGIQYF.

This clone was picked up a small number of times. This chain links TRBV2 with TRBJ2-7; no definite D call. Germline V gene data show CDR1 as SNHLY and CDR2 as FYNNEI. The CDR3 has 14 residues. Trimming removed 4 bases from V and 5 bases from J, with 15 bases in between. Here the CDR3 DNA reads TGTGCCAGCAGTGGAGACTCCGGCGTGCACGAGCAGTACTTC. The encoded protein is CASSGDSGVHEQYF.

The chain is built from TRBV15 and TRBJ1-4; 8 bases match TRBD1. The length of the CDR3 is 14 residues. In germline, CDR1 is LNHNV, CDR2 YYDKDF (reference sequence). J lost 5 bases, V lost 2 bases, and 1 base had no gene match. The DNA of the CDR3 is TGTGCCACCAGCAGAAGGACAGGGAATGAAAAACTGTTTTTT. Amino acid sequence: CATSRRTGNEKLFF. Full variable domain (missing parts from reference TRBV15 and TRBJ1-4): DAMVIQNPRYQVTQFGKPVTLSCSQTLNHNVMYWYQQKSSQAPKLLFHYYDKDFNNEADTPDNFQSRRPNTSFCFLDIRSPGLGDTAMYLCATSRRTGNEKLFFGSGTQLSVL.

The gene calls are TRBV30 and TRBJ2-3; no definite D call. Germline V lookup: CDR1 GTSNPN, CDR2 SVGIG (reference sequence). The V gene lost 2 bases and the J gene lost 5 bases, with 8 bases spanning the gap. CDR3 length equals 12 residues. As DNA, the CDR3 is TGTGCCTGGAGTTCTCGAGGAGATACGCAGTATTTT. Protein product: CAWSSRGDTQYF.